Included here is one T cell receptor beta chain sequence, with context. Its antigen is undetermined. Exclusion covered patients with other autoimmune diseases or uncontrolled infections (as well as pregnancy or lactation). This sample is drawn from a study of Graves' ophthalmopathy and Graves' hyperthyroidism. TCR beta CDR3 regions were amplified from RNA transcripts. The library came from an HTBI-primed first-round RT-PCR and a second-round multiplex PCR. TCRdb reanalysed the multiplex PCR reads using MiXCR and keeps one entry per CDR3 protein. Of hundreds of thousands of distinct CDR3 sequences listed, roughly 41% are singletons. Findings and caveats of the study: The majority of expanded thyroid clonotypes above 0.001 frequency also occurred in blood.

V lost 6 bases and J lost 4; bases outside the gene matches: 14. The CDR3 is 15 residues long. CDR1 is DFQATT and CDR2 is SNEGSKA in the germline V gene (reference sequence). The gene calls are TRBV20-1 and TRBJ2-5; 7 positions match TRBD1. The receptor comes from an adult man with Graves' ophthalmopathy. Sequencing was performed on peripheral blood. The CDR3 protein is CSAILGNRGRETQYF. CDR3 DNA sequence: TGCAGTGCCATTCTGGGGAATAGGGGGCGAGAGACCCAGTACTTC.